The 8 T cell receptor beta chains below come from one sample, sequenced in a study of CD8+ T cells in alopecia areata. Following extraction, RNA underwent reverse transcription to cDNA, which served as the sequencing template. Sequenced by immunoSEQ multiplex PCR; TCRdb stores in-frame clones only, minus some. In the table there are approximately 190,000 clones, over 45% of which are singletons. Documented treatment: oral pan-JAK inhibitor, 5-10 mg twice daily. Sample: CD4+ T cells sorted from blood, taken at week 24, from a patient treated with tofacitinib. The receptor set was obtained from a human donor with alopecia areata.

The CDR3 DNA reads TGCGCCACCCGGGGTACCGAAGAGACCCAGTACTTC. It is translated as CATRGTEETQYF. V and J are TRBV4-1 and TRBJ2-5, with D perhaps matching TRBD2 (5 bases). Germline V lookup: CDR1 MGHRA, CDR2 YSYEKL. This CDR3 contains 12 residues. V was trimmed by 10 bases and J by 3 bases, leaving 12 bases between them.

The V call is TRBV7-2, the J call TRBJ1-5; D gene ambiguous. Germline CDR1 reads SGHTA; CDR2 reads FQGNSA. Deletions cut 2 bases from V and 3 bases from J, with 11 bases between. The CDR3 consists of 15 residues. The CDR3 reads CASSLTWANNQPQHF. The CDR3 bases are TGTGCCAGCAGCTTAACGTGGGCGAACAATCAGCCCCAGCATTTT.

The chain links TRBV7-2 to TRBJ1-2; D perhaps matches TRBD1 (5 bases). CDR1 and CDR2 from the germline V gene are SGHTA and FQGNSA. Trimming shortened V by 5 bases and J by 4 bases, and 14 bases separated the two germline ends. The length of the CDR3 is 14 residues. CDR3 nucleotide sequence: TGTGCCAGCAGCACCTCCGGGACCCTCTATGGCTACACCTTC. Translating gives CASSTSGTLYGYTF.

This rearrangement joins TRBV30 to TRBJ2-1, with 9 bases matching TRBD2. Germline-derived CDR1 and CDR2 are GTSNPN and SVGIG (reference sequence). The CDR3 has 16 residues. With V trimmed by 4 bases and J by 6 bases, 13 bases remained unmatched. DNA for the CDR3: TGTGCCTGGACCACGGCGGGCCTAGCGGGGTCCAATGAGCAGTTCTTC. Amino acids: CAWTTAGLAGSNEQFF.

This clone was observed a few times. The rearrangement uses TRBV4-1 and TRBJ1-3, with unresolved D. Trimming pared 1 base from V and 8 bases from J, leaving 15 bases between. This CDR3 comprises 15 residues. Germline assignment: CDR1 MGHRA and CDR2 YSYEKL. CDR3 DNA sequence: TGCGCCAGCAGCCAAGTACGGAACGGAAGACACACCATATATTTT. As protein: CASSQVRNGRHTIYF.

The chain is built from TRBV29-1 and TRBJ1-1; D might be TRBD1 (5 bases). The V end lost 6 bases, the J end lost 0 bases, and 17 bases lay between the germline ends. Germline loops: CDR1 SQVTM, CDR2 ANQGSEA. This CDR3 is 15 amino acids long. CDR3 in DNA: TGCAGCGTCATTAGGACAAGCAACATGAACACTGAAGCTTTCTTT. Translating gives CSVIRTSNMNTEAFF. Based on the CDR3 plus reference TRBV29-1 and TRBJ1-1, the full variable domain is SAVISQKPSRDICQRGTSLTIQCQVDSQVTMMFWYRQQPGQSLTLIATANQGSEATYESGFVIDKFPISRPNLTFSTLTVSNMSPEDSSIYLCSVIRTSNMNTEAFFGQGTRLTVV.

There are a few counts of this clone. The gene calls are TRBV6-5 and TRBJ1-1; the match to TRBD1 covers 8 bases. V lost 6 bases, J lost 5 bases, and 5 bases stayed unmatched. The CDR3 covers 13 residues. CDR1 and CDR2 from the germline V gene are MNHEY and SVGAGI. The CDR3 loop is CASRVDRVTEAFF. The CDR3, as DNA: TGTGCCAGCAGAGTGGACAGGGTGACTGAAGCTTTCTTT.

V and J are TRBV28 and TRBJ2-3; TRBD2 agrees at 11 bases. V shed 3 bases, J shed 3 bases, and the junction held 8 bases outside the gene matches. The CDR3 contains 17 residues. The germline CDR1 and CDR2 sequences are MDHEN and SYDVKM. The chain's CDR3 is CASSLPNSGRGTDTQYF. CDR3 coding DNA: TGTGCCAGCAGTTTGCCCAATAGCGGGAGGGGGACAGATACGCAGTATTTT.